Listed here are 29 T cell receptor beta chains from one sample, sequenced in a study of glioma-infiltrating T cells after dendritic cell vaccination. Libraries were prepared by immunoSEQ multiplex PCR; TCRdb keeps only in-frame clonotypes and omits some of them. Seen here are around 96,000 clones, roughly three quarters observed once, and the top ten hold 5.5% to 7%. This material consisted of blood, taken before dendritic cell vaccination. The source is a human donor with glioblastoma.

This chain links TRBV2 with TRBJ2-3; D not certain. Germline CDR1 is SNHLY and CDR2 is FYNNEI. Between the trimmed V and J ends, which lost 4 bases and 6 bases, there was a span of 5 bases. This CDR3 is 11 amino acids long. The CDR3 nucleotides read TGTGCCAGCAGTGTCATCGATACGCAGTATTTT. Its protein product is CASSVIDTQYF.

This rearrangement joins TRBV11-2 to TRBJ1-2; D gene uncertain. Germline V CDR1 and CDR2: SGHAT, FQNNGV. Trimming left V 2 bases short and J 10 bases short, with 8 bases between. This CDR3 region has 11 residues. CDR3 protein: CASSLKRDYTF. The CDR3 DNA reads TGTGCCAGCAGCTTAAAGAGAGACTACACCTTC.

This rearrangement joins TRBV9 to TRBJ2-3; 7 bases match TRBD2. Germline CDR1 SGDLS, CDR2 YYNGEE. The V segment lost 0 bases and the J segment 2 bases; nucleotides outside the gene matches: 6. The CDR3 has 16 amino acids. The CDR3 loop is CASSVDRAGNTDTQYF. The CDR3 DNA reads TGTGCCAGCAGCGTAGATCGAGCGGGGAACACAGATACGCAGTATTTT.

For the CDR3, the DNA is TGTGCCAGCTCACCGTTTTTAACACCCCTCCACTTT. Protein sequence: CASSPFLTPLHF. The chain carries TRBV18 and TRBJ1-6; unclear D gene. CDR3 length: 12 amino acids. Looked up from germline, CDR1 is KGHSH and CDR2 is LQKENI. V was clipped by 3 bases and J by 11 bases, with 8 bases between them. Based on the CDR3 plus reference TRBV18 and TRBJ1-6, the full variable domain is NAGVMQNPRHLVRRRGQEARLRCSPMKGHSHVYWYRQLPEEGLKFMVYLQKENIIDESGMPKERFSAEFPKEGPSILRIQQVVRGDSAAYFCASSPFLTPLHFGNGTRLTVT.

The chain has TRBV28 and TRBJ1-3; 9 bases agree with TRBD1. V was clipped by 7 bases and J by 4 bases; unmatched bases: 5. Per germline, CDR1 MDHEN and CDR2 SYDVKM. CDR3 length: 14 residues. The CDR3 DNA sequence: TGTGCCAGCACCACCACAGGGGGCGGAAACACCATATATTTT. Amino acids: CASTTTGGGNTIYF. Complete variable domain (other parts from reference TRBV28 and TRBJ1-3): DVKVTQSSRYLVKRTGEKVFLECVQDMDHENMFWYRQDPGLGLRLIYFSYDVKMKEKGDIPEGYSVSREKKERFSLILESASTNQTSMYLCASTTTGGGNTIYFGEGSWLTVV.

V and J are TRBV19 and TRBJ2-5, with TRBD1 identical over 8 bases. The germline CDR1 and CDR2 sequences are LNHDA and SQIVND (reference sequence). The V segment lost 7 bases and the J segment 5 bases; nucleotides outside the gene matches: 9. CDR3 length equals 14 residues. CDR3: CASKVAGGSETQYF. The CDR3 DNA sequence: TGTGCCAGTAAGGTGGCAGGGGGCTCGGAGACCCAGTACTTC.

The chain carries TRBV6-1 and TRBJ2-5; possible D gene TRBD1, 5 bases. The CDR3 is 13 amino acids. Germline V lookup: CDR1 MNHNS, CDR2 SASEGT. CDR3 DNA: TGTGCGACGAAATGGGGCAAACCGGAGACCCAGTACTTC. Its protein product is CATKWGKPETQYF.

The rearrangement uses TRBV7-9 and TRBJ2-2; a weak D match, TRBD2 (6 bases). Per germline, CDR1 SEHNR and CDR2 FQNEAQ (reference sequence). Trimming pared 4 bases from V and 1 base from J, leaving 10 bases between. The CDR3 length is 15 residues. This CDR3 reads CASSWVGGNTGELFF. The CDR3 nucleotides are TGTGCCAGCAGCTGGGTCGGGGGGAACACCGGGGAGCTGTTTTTT.

CDR3 sequence reads: CASSPTDRGYGYTF. The CDR3 bases are TGTGCCAGCAGCCCTACCGACAGGGGCTATGGCTACACCTTC. The rearrangement joins TRBV11-2 to TRBJ1-2; 8 bases match TRBD1. The CDR3 is 14 amino acids. Looked up from germline, CDR1 is SGHAT and CDR2 is FQNNGV. J lost 4 bases, V lost 5 bases, and 6 bases had no gene match.

The CDR3 reads CASSLEVSIRETQYF. Written as DNA, the CDR3 is TGTGCCAGCAGCTTAGAGGTTTCTATCAGGGAGACCCAGTACTTC. The chain has TRBV7-9 and TRBJ2-5, with D unclear. The CDR3 sequence is 15 residues long. V dropped 1 base and J dropped 5 bases, with 14 bases sitting between them. CDR1 is SEHNR, CDR2 FQNEAQ, per germline (reference sequence).

The CDR3 coding sequence is TGTGCCAGCAGCAAAGTCGTAGAGGGACAGGGACCCTATGGCTACACCTTC. It codes for CASSKVVEGQGPYGYTF. The chain has TRBV21-1 and TRBJ1-2; the table assigns TRBD1, which was not confirmed against the DNA. TRBV21-1 counts as a pseudogene. This CDR3 is built from 17 residues.

About this clone itself: The junction differs from germline at one of its ends, possibly a read error. The CDR3 sequence: CASSPRTSGRDNTGELFF. CDR3 coding DNA: TGTGCTAGCAGCCCCCGGACTAGCGGGAGGGATAACACCGGGGAGCTGTTTTTT. V usage is TRBV7-7 and J usage is TRBJ2-2; TRBD2 matches 15 bases. The CDR3 sequence is 18 residues long. The germline CDR1 and CDR2 sequences are SSHAT and FNYEAQ (reference sequence).

This clone was seen a few times. The chain joins TRBV10-3 to TRBJ2-2; D gene unclear. Looked up from germline, CDR1 is ENHRY and CDR2 is SYGVKD. The CDR3 contains 16 residues. V was clipped by 0 bases and J by 4 bases, with 12 bases between them. CDR3 DNA: TGTGCCATCAGTGAGTCGAGCCTAGGCGGCACCGGGGAGCTGTTTTTT. This sequence encodes CAISESSLGGTGELFF.

The chain links TRBV10-3 to TRBJ2-7; D unclear. V was cut by 0 bases and J by 3 bases, with 6 bases left in between. Germline assignment: CDR1 ENHRY and CDR2 SYGVKD. The CDR3 is made up of 13 amino acids. In nucleotides, the CDR3 is TGTGCCATCAGTGAGTCGGGCATCTACGAGCAGTACTTC. It encodes CAISESGIYEQYF.

The chain uses TRBV5-1 and TRBJ1-4; D not resolved. Germline V gene lookup returns CDR1 SGHRS and CDR2 YFSETQ. Trimming removed 4 bases from V and 0 bases from J, with 7 bases in between. This CDR3 comprises 14 residues. CDR3 protein: CASSPDSTNEKLFF. The CDR3 nucleotides are TGCGCCAGCAGCCCGGACTCAACTAATGAAAAACTGTTTTTT.

The J gene is TRBJ1-1, the V gene TRBV14; D is undetermined. Trimming took off 1 base at V and 4 bases at J, with 7 bases between the two ends. There are 13 residues in the CDR3. Per germline, CDR1 SGHDN and CDR2 FVKESK. CDR3 amino acids: CASSQGRSTEAFF. The CDR3 nucleotides read TGTGCCAGCAGCCAAGGAAGGAGCACTGAAGCTTTCTTT.

This clone has only a few counts. V and J are TRBV6-1 and TRBJ2-2, with 8 bases fitting TRBD2. V lost 4 bases and J lost 8; bases outside the gene matches: 12. The germline V gene encodes CDR1 MNHNS and CDR2 SASEGT. The CDR3 is 16 residues long. In DNA, the CDR3 is TGTGCCAGCAGTGGAGTCCCCGGGAGGGGGTCAGGGGAGCTGTTTTTT. Its translation is CASSGVPGRGSGELFF.

The CDR3 region is CASSSAGLYNSPLHF. The CDR3 region has the DNA TGTGCCAGCAGCTCAGCAGGGCTCTATAATTCACCCCTCCACTTT. The genes are TRBV5-5 and TRBJ1-6; the D gene is possibly TRBD1 (5 bases). The CDR3 consists of 15 residues. Germline lookup yields CDR1 SGHKS and CDR2 YYEKEE (reference sequence). V lost 3 bases to trimming and J lost 3 bases, with 10 bases between them.

This rearrangement joins TRBV6-4 to TRBJ1-5; 12 bases fit TRBD1. This CDR3 region has 15 residues. V trimming: 2 bases; J trimming: 8 bases; junction bases outside the gene matches: 4. Per germline, CDR1 MRHNA and CDR2 SNTAGT. CDR3 DNA: TGTGCCAGCAGTGACCGGGACAGGGGGCAGGAGCCCCAGCATTTT. Its translation is CASSDRDRGQEPQHF.

The chain uses TRBV7-2 and TRBJ2-7; D unclear. The CDR3 length is 13 residues. Germline V CDR1 and CDR2: SGHTA, FQGNSA. Trimming cost V 1 base and J 3 bases, with 7 bases left between them. This chain's CDR3 is CASSLGRYYEQYF. CDR3 bases: TGTGCCAGCAGCTTAGGGCGGTACTACGAGCAGTACTTC.

The rearrangement links TRBV18 to TRBJ2-5; TRBD2 matches at 9 bases. Germline CDR1 is KGHSH and CDR2 is LQKENI. The CDR3 is 15 amino acids. The V and J ends lost 2 bases and 2 bases, in that order; junction bases with no gene match: 3. CDR3 bases: TGTGCCAGCTCACCAGGGACTAGCAGGCAAGAGACCCAGTACTTC. As protein: CASSPGTSRQETQYF.

The chain employs TRBV30 and TRBJ2-3; D gene ambiguous. Trimming pared 2 bases from V and 0 bases from J, leaving 21 bases between. The germline gives CDR1 GTSNPN, CDR2 SVGIG (reference sequence). The CDR3 consists of 18 residues. CDR3 coding DNA: TGTGCCTGGAGTCCCTATGCCGGAGTTCCTCCTAGCACAGATACGCAGTATTTT. Its protein product is CAWSPYAGVPPSTDTQYF.

V and J are TRBV5-1 and TRBJ2-5; no reliable D call. In germline, CDR1 is SGHRS, CDR2 YFSETQ. This CDR3 comprises 15 residues. Trimming shortened V by 1 base and J by 1 base, and 11 bases separated the two germline ends. Written as DNA, the CDR3 is TGCGCCAGCAGCTTGATGGCACCCGTCCAAGAGACCCAGTACTTC. Translating gives CASSLMAPVQETQYF. Complete variable domain (other parts from reference TRBV5-1 and TRBJ2-5): KAGVTQTPRYLIKTRGQQVTLSCSPISGHRSVSWYQQTPGQGLQFLFEYFSETQRNKGNFPGRFSGRQFSNSRSEMNVSTLELGDSALYLCASSLMAPVQETQYFGPGTRLLVL.

The V call is TRBV2, the J call TRBJ2-5, with D possibly matching TRBD2 (6 bases). The CDR3 is made up of 13 amino acids. CDR1 and CDR2 (germline): SNHLY, FYNNEI. V was trimmed by 8 bases and J by 2 bases, leaving 12 bases between them. The DNA for the CDR3 is TGTGCCAGCCTTCTAGCGAATCAAGAGACCCAGTACTTC. Translating gives CASLLANQETQYF.

The chain couples TRBV2 to TRBJ1-4, with no clear D. The CDR3 spans 11 residues. CDR1 SNHLY and CDR2 FYNNEI come from the germline V gene. V gave up 6 bases and J gave up 10 bases, with 9 bases separating them. CDR3 DNA sequence: TGTGCCAGCAGCGATCGTAGAAAACTGTTTTTT. It encodes CASSDRRKLFF.

This chain uses TRBV5-1 with TRBJ2-7; 7 bases map to TRBD1. Germline V gene lookup returns CDR1 SGHRS and CDR2 YFSETQ. The CDR3 runs 15 residues. After removal of 4 bases from V and 1 base from J, the junction contained 8 bases not matched to a gene. The chain's CDR3 is CASSPTRQGSYEQYF. CDR3 bases: TGCGCCAGCAGCCCTACACGACAGGGTTCCTACGAGCAGTACTTC.

The chain carries TRBV5-4 and TRBJ2-5; tentative D call: TRBD1 (6 bases). In germline, CDR1 is SGHNT, CDR2 YYREEE (reference sequence). The CDR3 consists of 14 residues. The V and J ends lost 0 bases and 5 bases respectively, with 11 bases between them. This CDR3 is CASSLGGHLETQYF. The CDR3 DNA reads TGTGCCAGCAGCTTGGGGGGGCATTTGGAGACCCAGTACTTC.

The rearrangement uses TRBV9 and TRBJ2-1, with 13 positions matching TRBD2. V trimming: 1 base; J trimming: 4 bases; junction bases outside the gene matches: 2. Per germline, CDR1 SGDLS and CDR2 YYNGEE. The CDR3 runs to 16 residues. The CDR3 DNA is TGTGCCAGCAGCGTAAGGACTAGCGGGGGATACAATGAGCAGTTCTTC. Its translation: CASSVRTSGGYNEQFF.

This clone was detected only once. This chain joins TRBV2 and TRBJ1-1, with 9 nucleotides matching TRBD1. This CDR3 has 14 residues. Germline trimming cut 5 bases from V and 9 bases from J; bases unmatched to any gene: 10. Germline V gives CDR1 SNHLY, CDR2 FYNNEI. The CDR3 reads CASSPGTGRSQAFF. The CDR3 DNA reads as TGTGCCAGCAGTCCCGGGACAGGGAGATCCCAAGCTTTCTTT.